This passage covers 16 T cell receptor beta chains from one sample sequenced in a study of blood T cell repertoires in COVID-19. Using immunoSEQ multiplex PCR, the repertoire was profiled, and TCRdb retains in-frame clones only, with some absent. The table lists approximately 210,000 clones, 92% of them singletons. Sample: peripheral blood. These receptors came from a young man with acute or convalescent COVID-19.

This CDR3 is CASSPAVSTDTQYF. As DNA, the CDR3 is TGTGCCAGCAGCCCCGCGGTCAGCACAGATACGCAGTATTTT. V gene TRBV5-4 combines with J gene TRBJ2-3; D unresolved. Germline CDR1 and CDR2: SGHNT and YYREEE (reference sequence). The CDR3 has 14 residues. Trimming pared 4 bases from V and 0 bases from J, leaving 9 bases between.

This clone has more than one count but fewer than ten. The genes are TRBV5-1 and TRBJ2-2, with a weak D call TRBD1 (5 bases). The V end lost 4 bases, the J end lost 6 bases, and 19 bases lay between the germline ends. CDR1 and CDR2 (germline): SGHRS, YFSETQ. The CDR3 contains 16 residues. The CDR3 protein is CASSLGHGMSSGELFF. In nucleotides, the CDR3 is TGCGCCAGCAGCCTTGGACACGGAATGTCGTCCGGGGAGCTGTTTTTT. Filled out from reference TRBV5-1 and TRBJ2-2, the complete variable domain reads KAGVTQTPRYLIKTRGQQVTLSCSPISGHRSVSWYQQTPGQGLQFLFEYFSETQRNKGNFPGRFSGRQFSNSRSEMNVSTLELGDSALYLCASSLGHGMSSGELFFGEGSRLTVL.

This chain connects TRBV28 to TRBJ1-5; 7 positions agree with TRBD1. Germline CDR1 and CDR2: MDHEN and SYDVKM. The CDR3 sequence is 14 residues long. The V gene end was trimmed by 2 bases and the J gene end by 11 bases; junction bases not matched to a gene: 9. CDR3 coding DNA: TGTGCCAGCAGTTTAGCCCCTCATCAGGGGGCCCAGCATTTT. Translated: CASSLAPHQGAQHF.

This rearrangement joins TRBV7-9 to TRBJ2-7, with TRBD1 identical over 9 bases. After removal of 7 bases from V and 4 bases from J, the junction contained 11 bases not matched to a gene. In germline, CDR1 is SEHNR, CDR2 FQNEAQ (reference sequence). The CDR3 is made up of 15 amino acids. CDR3 in amino acids: CASTSPQDRGYEQYF. CDR3 DNA: TGTGCCAGCACCTCTCCTCAGGACAGGGGTTACGAGCAGTACTTC.

In DNA, the CDR3 is TGTGCCAGCAGGGTAAGCGGGAGCTCCTACAATGAGCAGTTCTTC. It codes for CASRVSGSSYNEQFF. V and J are TRBV2 and TRBJ2-1; 8 bases fit TRBD2. CDR1 and CDR2 (germline): SNHLY, FYNNEI. This CDR3 is built from 15 residues. V shed 6 bases and J 0 bases; nucleotides not matched to a gene: 4.

The genes are TRBV2 and TRBJ2-3; 7 bases are shared with TRBD2. CDR1 and CDR2 from the germline V gene are SNHLY and FYNNEI. Trimming at V came to 10 bases and at J to 5 bases, leaving 15 bases not matched to a gene. CDR3 length: 15 residues. CDR3 DNA sequence: TGTGCCACCAGCCTAAGCGGGGCCCAGGGAGATACGCAGTATTTT. This sequence encodes CATSLSGAQGDTQYF.

This chain joins TRBV29-1 and TRBJ2-1; TRBD2 agrees at 14 bases. Unmatched junction bases numbered 4, after V lost 7 bases and J lost 8 bases. CDR3 length equals 13 residues. The germline V gene has CDR1 SQVTM and CDR2 ANQGSEA. The CDR3 loop is CSAKGLAGDEQFF. The DNA for the CDR3 is TGCAGCGCCAAGGGACTAGCGGGAGATGAGCAGTTCTTC.

This clone was seen just once. The V and J genes are TRBV9 and TRBJ1-2, with D unresolved. Trimming cost V 4 bases and J 0 bases, with 13 bases left between them. In germline, CDR1 is SGDLS, CDR2 YYNGEE. This CDR3 is 15 amino acids long. DNA of the CDR3: TGTGCCAGCAGCCGAGGAGGGTTAGCTAACTATGGCTACACCTTC. It is translated as CASSRGGLANYGYTF.

The chain combines TRBV5-1 with TRBJ1-1, with D perhaps matching TRBD1 (6 bases). V was shortened by 4 bases and J by 1 base, with 11 bases between the two germline ends. The CDR3 is made up of 14 amino acids. CDR1 and CDR2 from the germline V gene are SGHRS and YFSETQ. This CDR3 reads CASSLQGGNTEAFF. In nucleotides, the CDR3 is TGCGCCAGCAGCCTCCAAGGGGGGAACACTGAAGCTTTCTTT.

This chain uses TRBV25-1 with TRBJ1-6; 12 bases are shared with TRBD1. The V gene end was trimmed by 6 bases and the J gene end by 13 bases; junction bases not matched to a gene: 10. Germline CDR1 reads MGHDK; CDR2 reads SYGVNS. The CDR3 covers 15 residues. CDR3 loop: CASSPGTGGGFPLHF. The DNA for the CDR3 is TGTGCCAGCAGCCCCGGGACAGGGGGCGGTTTCCCCCTCCACTTT.

Turning to this clone: At one end, the junction sequence differs from germline, possibly due to a read error. CDR3 residues: CASSRGDRGSSEQYF. CDR3 DNA sequence: TGTGCCAGCAGTCGGGGGGACAGGGGATCCTCCGAGCAGTACTTC. The chain is built from TRBV6-5 and TRBJ2-7; 10 bases match TRBD1. The CDR3 extends over 15 amino acids. The germline gives CDR1 MNHEY, CDR2 SVGAGI.

This chain joins TRBV30 and TRBJ1-5; TRBD1 is a possible D gene (5 bases). CDR3 length equals 16 residues. Germline V gives CDR1 GTSNPN, CDR2 SVGIG (reference sequence). The ends were cut back, 2 bases at V and 5 bases at J, with 19 bases in the middle. The chain's CDR3 is CAWSPPTFGGYQPQHF. In DNA, the CDR3 is TGTGCCTGGAGTCCGCCGACTTTTGGGGGGTATCAGCCCCAGCATTTT. The full variable domain, completed using reference TRBV30 and TRBJ1-5, is SQTIHQWPATLVQPVGSPLSLECTVEGTSNPNLYWYRQAAGRGLQLLFYSVGIGQISSEVPQNLSASRPQDRQFILSSKKLLLSDSGFYLCAWSPPTFGGYQPQHFGDGTRLSIL.

The rearrangement uses TRBV19 and TRBJ2-1, with D possibly matching TRBD2 (6 bases). The V end lost 0 bases, the J end lost 9 bases, and 9 bases lay between the germline ends. CDR1 and CDR2 (germline): LNHDA, SQIVND (reference sequence). The CDR3 contains 13 residues. CDR3 in DNA: TGTGCCAGTAGTATAGAGGGCGGGATTGAGCAGTTCTTC. Residues: CASSIEGGIEQFF.

The J gene is TRBJ2-5, the V gene TRBV5-1; the D gene is possibly TRBD1 (6 bases). The CDR3 runs 15 residues. Looked up from germline, CDR1 is SGHRS and CDR2 is YFSETQ. V was trimmed by 5 bases and J by 2 bases, leaving 16 bases between them. The CDR3 region has the DNA TGCGCCAGCAGGCTTATACAGGGCCCGCAAGAGACCCAGTACTTC. This translates into CASRLIQGPQETQYF.

The chain is built from TRBV28 and TRBJ2-7, with D perhaps TRBD1 (6 bases). The V gene lost 4 bases and the J gene lost 0 bases, with 13 bases spanning the gap. This CDR3 is built from 15 residues. Germline assignment: CDR1 MDHEN and CDR2 SYDVKM. The DNA of the CDR3 is TGTGCCAGCAGTTCCACAGGGTCCATCTCCTACGAGCAGTACTTC. It specifies CASSSTGSISYEQYF.

The chain's CDR3 is CASSTPTGAETQYF. CDR3 nucleotide sequence: TGTGCCAGTAGTACGCCGACAGGGGCCGAGACCCAGTACTTC. This rearrangement joins TRBV19 to TRBJ2-5, with 8 bases lining up with TRBD1. CDR3 length: 14 residues. Germline trimming cut 4 bases from V and 5 bases from J; bases unmatched to any gene: 6. CDR1 and CDR2 from the germline V gene are LNHDA and SQIVND (reference sequence).